The T cell receptor beta chain under discussion was sequenced for a study of blood T cells in healthy people across ages. Findings and caveats of the study: Diversity was estimated from one million T cells, and these estimates were considered underestimates. Unsorted PBMCs prevented conclusive naive versus antigen-experienced comparison.

The CDR3 runs 15 residues. Germline V lookup: CDR1 ENHRY, CDR2 SYGVKD. The V end was cut by 4 bases, the J end by 0 bases, with 13 bases between. Concerning this clonotype: Its specificity is not known.

The use of a sample-barcoded 5' primer and a J-beta primer mix characterized a second PCR of 7 to 11 cycles. Tags on each cDNA molecule came from a template-switch adaptor with 12 random nucleotides. TCRdb called the 5' RACE reads again in MiXCR, with one record for every CDR3 protein. The table includes 1.5 million to 2 million distinct CDR3 sequences, 28% detected once. This TCR derives from a woman aged 25 to 39 in good health. Sequences were obtained from blood. The chain employs TRBV10-3 and TRBJ2-7; D is uncertain. CDR3 DNA: TGTGCCATCAGTGCGGAAGCAAGGATCTCCTACGAGCAGTACTTC. Its protein is CAISAEARISYEQYF.